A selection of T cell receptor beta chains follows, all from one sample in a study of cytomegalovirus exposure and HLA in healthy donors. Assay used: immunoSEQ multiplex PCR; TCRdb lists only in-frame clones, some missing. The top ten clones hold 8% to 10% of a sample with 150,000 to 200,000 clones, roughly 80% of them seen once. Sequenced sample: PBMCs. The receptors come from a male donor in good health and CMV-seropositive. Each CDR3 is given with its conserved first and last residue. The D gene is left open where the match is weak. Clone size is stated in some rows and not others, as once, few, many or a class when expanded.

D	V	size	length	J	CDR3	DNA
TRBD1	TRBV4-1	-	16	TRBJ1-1	CASSQATGGMNTEAFF	TGCGCCAGCAGCCAAGCTACAGGGGGCATGAACACTGAAGCTTTCTTT
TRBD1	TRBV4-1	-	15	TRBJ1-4	CASSPRQGGSEKLFF	TGCGCCAGCAGCCCACGACAGGGGGGCAGTGAAAAACTGTTTTTT
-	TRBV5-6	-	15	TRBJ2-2	CASSLPGSNTGELFF	TGTGCCAGCAGCTTGCCGGGTTCGAACACCGGGGAGCTGTTTTTT
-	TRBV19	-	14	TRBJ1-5	CASIDRSRFQPQHF	TGTGCCAGTATTGACAGGTCACGATTCCAGCCCCAGCATTTT
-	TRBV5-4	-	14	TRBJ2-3	CASSSELVTDTQYF	TGTGCCAGCAGCTCGGAGCTTGTCACAGATACGCAGTATTTT
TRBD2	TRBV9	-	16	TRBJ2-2	CASRRGTTANTGELFF	TGTGCCAGCAGACGGGGGACTACTGCGAACACCGGGGAGCTGTTTTTT
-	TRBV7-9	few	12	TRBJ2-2	CASSFSTGELFF	TGTGCCAGCAGCTTTAGTACCGGGGAGCTGTTTTTT
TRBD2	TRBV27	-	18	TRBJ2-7	CASSLSGLAGSYSYEQYF	TGTGCCAGCAGTTTAAGTGGGCTAGCGGGATCATACTCCTACGAGCAGTACTTC
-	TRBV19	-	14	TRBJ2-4	CASSIGQVVDIQYF	TGTGCCAGTAGTATTGGGCAGGTGGTAGACATTCAGTACTTC
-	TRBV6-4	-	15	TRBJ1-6	CASSDRSGDNSPLHF	TGTGCCAGCAGTGACCGGTCGGGTGATAATTCACCCCTCCACTTT
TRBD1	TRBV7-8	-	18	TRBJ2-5	CASSLAAGGWSPRETQYF	TGTGCCAGCAGCTTAGCGGCAGGGGGCTGGTCCCCCCGGGAGACCCAGTACTTC
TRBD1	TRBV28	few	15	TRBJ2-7	CASSLAGTGTYEQYF	TGTGCCAGCAGTTTAGCCGGGACAGGGACCTACGAGCAGTACTTC
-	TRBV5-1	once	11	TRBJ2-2	CATLTGGELFF	TGCGCCACCCTCACAGGCGGGGAGCTGTTTTTT
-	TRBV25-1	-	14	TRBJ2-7	CASSAPGRSHEQYF	TGTGCCAGCAGTGCCCCTGGGCGCTCCCACGAGCAGTACTTC
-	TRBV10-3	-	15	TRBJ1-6	CAISRTQGRNSPLHF	TGTGCCATCAGTCGGACCCAGGGGCGAAATTCACCCCTCCACTTT
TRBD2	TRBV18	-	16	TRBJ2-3	CASSALLAGITDTQYF	TGTGCCAGCTCCGCCCTTTTAGCGGGGATCACAGATACGCAGTATTTT
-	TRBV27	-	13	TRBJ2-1	CASSFSILLEQFF	TGTGCCAGCAGTTTCAGTATATTGCTTGAGCAGTTCTTC
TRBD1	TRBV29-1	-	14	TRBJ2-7	CSAKTGDVSYEQYF	TGCAGCGCCAAGACAGGGGACGTGTCCTACGAGCAGTACTTC
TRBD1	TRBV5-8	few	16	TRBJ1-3	CASTPGQTTSGNTIYF	TGTGCCAGCACCCCGGGACAGACGACCTCTGGAAACACCATATATTTT
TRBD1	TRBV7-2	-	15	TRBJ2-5	CASSQDTGGEKTQYF	TGTGCCAGCAGCCAAGACACAGGGGGCGAAAAGACCCAGTACTTC
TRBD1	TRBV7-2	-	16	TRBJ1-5	CASSLGTGGGNQPQHF	TGTGCCAGCAGCCTAGGAACAGGGGGAGGCAATCAGCCCCAGCATTTT
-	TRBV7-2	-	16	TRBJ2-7	CASSLARGPSPYEQYF	TGTGCCAGCAGCTTAGCGAGAGGGCCCTCGCCCTACGAGCAGTACTTC
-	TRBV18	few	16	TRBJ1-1	CASSPGGAARNTEAFF	TGTGCCAGCTCACCAGGAGGAGCGGCCCGGAACACTGAAGCTTTCTTT
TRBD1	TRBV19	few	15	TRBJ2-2	CASSIRGTDTGELFF	TGTGCCAGTAGTATCAGGGGGACGGACACCGGGGAGCTGTTTTTT
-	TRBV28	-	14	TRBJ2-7	CASSLFGFNYEQYF	TGTGCCAGCAGTTTGTTCGGGTTTAACTACGAGCAGTACTTC
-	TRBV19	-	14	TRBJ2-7	CASSINPGGYEQYF	TGTGCCAGTAGTATAAACCCCGGGGGCTACGAGCAGTACTTC
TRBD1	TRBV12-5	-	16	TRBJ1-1	CASGLFNRGLKTEAFF	TGTGCTAGTGGTTTGTTCAACAGGGGGCTCAAGACTGAAGCTTTCTTT
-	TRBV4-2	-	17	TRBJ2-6	CASSQAQGSSGANVLTF	TGTGCCAGCAGCCAGGCACAGGGATCCTCTGGGGCCAACGTCCTGACTTTC
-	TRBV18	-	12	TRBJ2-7	CASSETEYEQYF	TGTGCCAGCTCCGAGACAGAGTACGAGCAGTACTTC
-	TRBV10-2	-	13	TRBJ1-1	CASSETGGTEAFF	TGCGCCAGCAGTGAAACGGGAGGGACTGAAGCTTTCTTT
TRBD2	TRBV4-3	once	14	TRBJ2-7	CASSQQGGAYEQYF	TGCGCCAGCAGCCAACAGGGAGGGGCTTACGAGCAGTACTTC
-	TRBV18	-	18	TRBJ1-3	CASSPVTQTGLTGNTIYF	TGTGCCAGCTCACCAGTAACACAGACAGGCTTGACTGGAAACACCATATATTTT
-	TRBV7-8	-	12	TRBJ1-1	CASSLVEGEAFF	TGTGCCAGCAGCTTAGTCGAGGGTGAAGCTTTCTTT
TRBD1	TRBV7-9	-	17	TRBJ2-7	CASSQSLGTGINYEQYF	TGTGCCAGCAGCCAAAGCCTCGGGACAGGGATCAACTACGAGCAGTACTTC
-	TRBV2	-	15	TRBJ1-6	CASEGGGAYNSPLHF	TGTGCCAGCGAGGGTGGGGGCGCCTATAATTCACCCCTCCACTTT
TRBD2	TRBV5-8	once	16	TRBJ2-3	CASSLGLAGEADTQYF	TGTGCCAGCAGCCTCGGACTAGCGGGAGAAGCAGATACGCAGTATTTT
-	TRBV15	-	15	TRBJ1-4	CATSRDISTNEKLFF	TGTGCCACCAGCAGAGACATTTCAACTAATGAAAAACTGTTTTTT
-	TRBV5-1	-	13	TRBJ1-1	CASSFTGRTEAFF	TGCGCCAGCAGCTTTACAGGGCGCACTGAAGCTTTCTTT
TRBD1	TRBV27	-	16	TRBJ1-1	CASSLSEGQGSTEAFF	TGTGCCAGCAGTTTATCTGAGGGACAGGGGTCGACTGAAGCTTTCTTT
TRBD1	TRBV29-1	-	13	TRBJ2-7	CSAADRVGYEQYF	TGCAGCGCCGCGGACAGGGTTGGCTACGAGCAGTACTTC
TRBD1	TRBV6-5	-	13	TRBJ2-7	CASSGQGPYEQYF	TGTGCCAGCAGCGGACAGGGACCCTACGAGCAGTACTTC
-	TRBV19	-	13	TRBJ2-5	CASSIDVGETQYF	TGTGCCAGTAGTATAGATGTGGGCGAGACCCAGTACTTC
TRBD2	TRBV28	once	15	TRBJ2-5	CASRGPAGGRETQYF	TGTGCCAGCAGGGGACCAGCGGGGGGGCGAGAGACCCAGTACTTC
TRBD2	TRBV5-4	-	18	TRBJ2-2	CASSGRGGRAVNTGELFF	TGTGCCAGCAGCGGCAGGGGCGGGAGGGCCGTTAACACCGGGGAGCTGTTTTTT
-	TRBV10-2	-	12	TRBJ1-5	CASTHGDQPQHF	TGCGCCAGCACGCACGGGGATCAGCCCCAGCATTTT
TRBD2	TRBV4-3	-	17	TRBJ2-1	CASSQEGGLSSYNEQFF	TGCGCCAGCAGCCAAGAGGGGGGGTTGAGCTCCTACAATGAGCAGTTCTTC